This T cell receptor (beta chain) was documented in a study of T cell changes during pregnancy in multiple sclerosis. The data were produced by immunoSEQ multiplex PCR, yet TCRdb's version contains in-frame clones alone and is incomplete. The sample includes about 99,000 clones, approximately 95% of them seen just once. V was clipped by 4 bases and J by 9 bases; unmatched bases: 14. The length of the CDR3 is 15 residues. Per germline, CDR1 SGDLS and CDR2 YYNGEE. V is TRBV9 and J is TRBJ2-7; 9 bases line up with TRBD1. Sequences were derived from peripheral blood, sampled after pregnancy. The receptor was derived from a female donor with multiple sclerosis, enrolled in a pregnancy study. DNA of the CDR3: TGTGCCAGCAGCACCCTAGGGACAGGGATTGGTGGGCAGTACTTC. Translating it yields CASSTLGTGIGGQYF.